One and the same sample provided the 23 T cell receptor beta chains below, sequenced in a study of spatial heterogeneity in lung cancer. MiXCR, run by TCRdb on the 5' RACE reads, gives a single entry per CDR3 protein. The data show more than 60,000 distinct CDR3 sequences, roughly 5.9% seen once. Time point here: sample taken at primary tumor resection. Sequenced material: PBMCs, taken at surgery. Source of these receptors: a female donor with early-stage non-small cell lung cancer.

A few counts support this clonotype. This chain joins TRBV6-5 and TRBJ1-6; possibly TRBD1 for D (5 bases). The CDR3 covers 20 residues. Germline CDR1 and CDR2: MNHEY and SVGAGI. V was cut by 2 bases and J by 0 bases, with 20 bases left in between. The CDR3 sequence is CASSYAPGEGFSSYNSPLHF. CDR3 DNA: TGTGCCAGCAGTTACGCCCCGGGGGAGGGCTTTAGCTCCTATAATTCACCCCTCCACTTT.

This clonotype was found a few times. The gene calls are TRBV12-3 or TRBV12-4 and TRBJ1-5; D unclear. This CDR3 is 12 amino acids long. V was shortened by 0 bases and J by 7 bases, with 4 bases between the two germline ends. The CDR3 nucleotides are TGTGCCAGCAGTTTAGCGCGCCAGCCCCAGCATTTT. This translates into CASSLARQPQHF.

This clonotype has a count of ten or more. This chain joins TRBV7-3 and TRBJ2-1; possibly TRBD2 for D (7 bases). Germline-derived CDR1 and CDR2 are SGHTA and FQGTGA. V dropped 5 bases and J dropped 2 bases, with 16 bases sitting between them. CDR3 length: 16 residues. CDR3 bases: TGTGCCAGCAGCGCCGTCGCGGGGGCCGCCTACAATGAGCAGTTCTTC. Its protein product is CASSAVAGAAYNEQFF.

This clonotype was detected many times. The rearrangement links TRBV9 to TRBJ1-1, with unresolved D. The CDR3 runs to 13 residues. Germline CDR1 reads SGDLS; CDR2 reads YYNGEE. Deletions cut 2 bases from V and 1 base from J, with 6 bases between. CDR3 nucleotides: TGTGCCAGCAGCGTGAACAGGAACACTGAAGCTTTCTTT. Amino acid sequence: CASSVNRNTEAFF.

There are many counts of this clonotype. This CDR3 reads CASSEGLAADTQYF. DNA for the CDR3: TGCGCCAGCAGTGAGGGACTAGCGGCAGATACGCAGTATTTT. The chain carries TRBV10-1 and TRBJ2-3; TRBD2 matches 10 bases. From germline, CDR1 is WNHNN and CDR2 SYGVQD (reference sequence). V trimming: 2 bases; J trimming: 4 bases; junction bases outside the gene matches: 0. The CDR3 is 14 residues long.

This clonotype was detected many times. This rearrangement joins TRBV20-1 to TRBJ1-1; D might be TRBD1 (5 bases). Trimming stripped 5 bases from V and 8 bases from J, with 21 bases between. CDR1 and CDR2 from the germline V gene are DFQATT and SNEGSKA (reference sequence). The CDR3 runs 14 residues. The CDR3 loop is CSAQTGDGVAEAFF. The CDR3 bases are TGCAGTGCTCAAACGGGGGATGGTGTTGCCGAAGCTTTCTTT.

This clonotype was recorded many times. This rearrangement joins TRBV5-5 to TRBJ1-5; 8 bases align to TRBD1. Germline CDR1 SGHKS, CDR2 YYEKEE (reference sequence). This CDR3 is built from 14 residues. J gave up 4 bases and V 4 bases, and 4 bases lay outside the gene matches. CDR3 sequence: CASSPWTGNQPQHF. In DNA, the CDR3 is TGTGCCAGCAGCCCATGGACAGGGAATCAGCCCCAGCATTTT.

This clonotype was recorded many times. The chain carries TRBV7-6 and TRBJ2-7; 7 bases agree with TRBD2. The V gene's germline CDR1 is SGHVS and CDR2 FNYEAQ. J was trimmed by 0 bases and V by 5 bases; bases with no gene match: 7. The CDR3 loop spans 15 amino acids. The CDR3 DNA sequence: TGTGCCAGCAGCATGCCCGGGACTAACTCCTACGAGCAGTACTTC. Translating gives CASSMPGTNSYEQYF.

This chain joins TRBV27 and TRBJ2-1, with D possibly TRBD2 on 6 matching bases. Trimming removed 5 bases at V and 1 base at J, with 12 bases between. The V gene's germline CDR1 is MNHEY and CDR2 SMNVEV (reference sequence). The CDR3 loop spans 15 amino acids. The CDR3 is CASSELADSYNEQFF. In DNA, the CDR3 is TGTGCCAGCAGTGAACTAGCTGATTCCTACAATGAGCAGTTCTTC.

This chain uses TRBV5-1 with TRBJ1-1; 8 nucleotides match TRBD1. The CDR3 runs to 14 residues. Germline assignment: CDR1 SGHRS and CDR2 YFSETQ. Trimming took 4 bases from V and 10 from J; bases not matched to a gene: 12. The CDR3 region has the DNA TGCGCCAGCAGCCCGAATTCAGGGGGCGATTTAGCTTTCTTT. As protein: CASSPNSGGDLAFF.

This clonotype turned up a few times. This sequence joins TRBV2 and TRBJ1-2, with D hard to call. With 3 bases removed from V and 2 bases from J, the gap between germline ends came to 1 base. Germline V lookup: CDR1 SNHLY, CDR2 FYNNEI. The CDR3 consists of 11 residues. In nucleotides, the CDR3 is TGTGCCAGCAGTGAGAACTATGGCTACACCTTC. The encoded protein is CASSENYGYTF.

At least ten counts were recorded for this clonotype. The CDR3 reads CSARDSANYGYTF. In DNA, the CDR3 is TGCAGTGCTAGAGATAGTGCTAACTATGGCTACACCTTC. The chain is built from TRBV20-1 and TRBJ1-2, with D unresolved. The CDR3 sequence is 13 residues long. Germline lookup yields CDR1 DFQATT and CDR2 SNEGSKA (reference sequence). Deletions cut 0 bases from V and 0 bases from J, with 5 bases between.

CDR3 protein: CASQRGAGTYEKLFF. For the CDR3, the DNA is TGTGCCTCTCAAAGGGGAGCCGGGACTTATGAAAAACTGTTTTTT. The chain carries TRBV7-6 and TRBJ1-4; a possible D gene is TRBD1 (5 bases). Trimming left V 11 bases short and J 6 bases short, with 22 bases between. The V gene's germline CDR1 is SGHVS and CDR2 FNYEAQ. The CDR3 has 15 residues.

The CDR3 spells CASSRTGLRNEKLFF. CDR3 in DNA: TGTGCCAGCAGCCGGACAGGGCTTCGGAATGAAAAACTGTTTTTT. This sequence joins TRBV11-2 and TRBJ1-4, with 8 nucleotides matching TRBD1. V lost 5 bases and J lost 5; bases outside the gene matches: 7. The CDR3 is made up of 15 amino acids. CDR1 and CDR2 from the germline V gene are SGHAT and FQNNGV. Full variable domain (missing parts from reference TRBV11-2 and TRBJ1-4): EAGVAQSPRYKIIEKRQSVAFWCNPISGHATLYWYQQILGQGPKLLIQFQNNGVVDDSQLPKDRFSAERLKGVDSTLKIQPAKLEDSAVYLCASSRTGLRNEKLFFGSGTQLSVL.

This clonotype was counted at least ten times. The chain has TRBV28 and TRBJ1-3; a possible D gene is TRBD1 (5 bases). Germline V gives CDR1 MDHEN, CDR2 SYDVKM. Trimming took 3 bases from V and 0 from J, leaving 9 bases between them. The CDR3 extends over 15 amino acids. As DNA, the CDR3 is TGTGCCAGCAGTTTGGACATACTCTCTGGAAACACCATATATTTT. Its translation is CASSLDILSGNTIYF.

This clonotype was seen a handful of times. The chain recombines TRBV7-2 with TRBJ2-3; TRBD2 might be the D (5 bases). Between the trimmed V and J ends, which lost 5 bases and 2 bases, there was a span of 14 bases. Looked up from germline, CDR1 is SGHTA and CDR2 is FQGNSA. The CDR3 loop spans 15 amino acids. In nucleotides, the CDR3 is TGTGCCAGCAGCCGAAGGGCGGGCTCCACAGATACGCAGTATTTT. Its protein product is CASSRRAGSTDTQYF. Drawing the rest from reference TRBV7-2 and TRBJ2-3, the complete variable domain is GAGVSQSPSNKVTEKGKDVELRCDPISGHTALYWYRQSLGQGLEFLIYFQGNSAPDKSGLPSDRFSAERTGGSVSTLTIQRTQQEDSAVYLCASSRRAGSTDTQYFGPGTRLTVL.

There are a few counts of this clonotype. CDR3 sequence reads: CASSAPRTGSLYEQYV. CDR3 DNA: TGTGCCAGCAGCGCCCCGCGGACAGGGTCTCTTTACGAGCAGTACGTC. V gene TRBV9 combines with J gene TRBJ2-7; 8 nucleotides align to TRBD1. V was pared by 3 bases and J by 4 bases, with 12 bases of the junction left unmatched. Germline assignment: CDR1 SGDLS and CDR2 YYNGEE. CDR3 length equals 16 residues.

This chain joins TRBV12-3 or TRBV12-4 and TRBJ1-3, with a weak D call TRBD1 (5 bases). V was pared by 6 bases and J by 2 bases, with 23 bases between. The CDR3 contains 18 residues. The DNA for the CDR3 is TGTGCCAGCAGCCGAGAGAGGGACCAGAGAAGAGCTGGAAACACCATATATTTT. Translating it yields CASSRERDQRRAGNTIYF.

This clonotype came up a few times. The chain joins TRBV2 to TRBJ2-7; 10 bases match TRBD2. In germline, CDR1 is SNHLY, CDR2 FYNNEI. V gave up 5 bases and J gave up 5 bases; unmatched junction bases: 6. The CDR3 has 14 residues. The CDR3 region has the DNA TGTGCCAGCAGTCAGGAAGGGACTAGCGACGAGCAGTACTTC. Encoded protein: CASSQEGTSDEQYF.

This clonotype appeared a few times. The chain has TRBV6-5 and TRBJ2-5; 8 bases agree with TRBD2. The germline CDR1 and CDR2 sequences are MNHEY and SVGAGI. The CDR3 runs 13 residues. J was trimmed by 2 bases and V by 6 bases; bases with no gene match: 2. The CDR3 DNA reads as TGTGCCAGCAGGCCTAGCGGGCAAGAGACCCAGTACTTC. Translation gives CASRPSGQETQYF.

The sample holds many counts of this clonotype. This chain joins TRBV5-6 and TRBJ2-5, with D hard to call. The CDR3 is made up of 16 amino acids. Trimming took 0 bases from V and 2 from J, leaving 14 bases between them. Germline V gene sequence: CDR1 SGHDT, CDR2 YYEEEE. The CDR3 DNA reads as TGTGCCAGCAGCTTGGGACCGAACCTTCTACAAGAGACCCAGTACTTC. Protein: CASSLGPNLLQETQYF.

This clonotype was counted only a few times. This chain uses TRBV12-3 or TRBV12-4 with TRBJ1-1; 7 bases are a match to TRBD1. V shed 4 bases and J 11 bases; nucleotides not matched to a gene: 13. The CDR3 covers 14 residues. The CDR3 sequence: CASSSLYSARGAFF. CDR3 DNA sequence: TGTGCCAGCAGTTCCCTATACAGCGCCAGGGGGGCTTTCTTT.

Many counts were recorded for this clonotype. This chain connects TRBV2 to TRBJ2-1; 9 bases are shared with TRBD1. The length of the CDR3 is 14 residues. Germline trimming cut 7 bases from V and 14 bases from J; bases unmatched to any gene: 15. Germline CDR1 reads SNHLY; CDR2 reads FYNNEI. The CDR3 DNA reads TGTGCCAGCACCGGCCGGGACAGGGTCGTAGAGGAGTTCTTC. Amino acids: CASTGRDRVVEEFF.